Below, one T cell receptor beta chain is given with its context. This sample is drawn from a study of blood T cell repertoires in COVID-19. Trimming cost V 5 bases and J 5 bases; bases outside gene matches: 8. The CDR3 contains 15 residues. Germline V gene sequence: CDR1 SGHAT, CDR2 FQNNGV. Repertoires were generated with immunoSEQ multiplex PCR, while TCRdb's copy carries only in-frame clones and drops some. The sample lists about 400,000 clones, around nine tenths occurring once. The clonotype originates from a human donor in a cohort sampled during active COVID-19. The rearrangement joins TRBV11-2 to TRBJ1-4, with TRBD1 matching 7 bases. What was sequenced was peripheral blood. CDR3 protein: CASSVLGTENEKLFF. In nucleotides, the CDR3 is TGTGCCAGCAGCGTGCTTGGGACAGAGAATGAAAAACTGTTTTTT.